This TCR beta chain was recorded in a study of blood T cell repertoires in COVID-19. About the study: Acute and convalescent COVID-19 specimens originated in the United States, Italy and Spain. PBMCs, B-cell-depleted T cells, or T cells provided the cDNA or gDNA that made up the material.

As handled by the study authors: Amplification of reference gene primers provided the estimated nucleated cell counts. Clones were read by immunoSEQ multiplex PCR, and TCRdb kept only the in-frame ones, dropping some. The DNA was the basis for D and trimming; V, J and clone size are from that table. The sample includes 250,000 to 350,000 clones, 88% of them seen just once. The V gene's germline CDR1 is MDHEN and CDR2 SYDVKM. V was cut by 7 bases and J by 5 bases, with 12 bases left in between. The length of the CDR3 is 13 residues. Sequencing input: PBMCs or T cells enriched from blood (not recorded which). The chain employs TRBV28 and TRBJ1-5; no clear D. This TCR was recovered from a woman in her 50s who had recovered from COVID-19. The CDR3 DNA reads as TGTGCCAGCACCTACGGGGTTGATCAGCCCCAGCATTTT. Amino acids: CASTYGVDQPQHF.